These 14 T cell receptor beta chains were sequenced from one sample in a study of CD8+ T cells in alopecia areata. The authors extracted RNA and reverse transcribed it into cDNA as the sequencing template. The assay was immunoSEQ multiplex PCR, and TCRdb's table has in-frame clones only and misses some. The sample lists some 130,000 clones; approximately 49% were seen once. Source: CD8+ T cells sorted from blood, taken at week 0. These TCRs come from a human donor with alopecia areata.

This clone occurred a few times. The V call is TRBV29-1, the J call TRBJ1-1; maybe TRBD1 (6 bases). CDR1 SQVTM and CDR2 ANQGSEA come from the germline V gene. Trimming pared 0 bases from V and 0 bases from J, leaving 8 bases between. This CDR3 has 14 amino acids. CDR3 nucleotides: TGCAGCGTTGAAGACAGGGGCCTGAACACTGAAGCTTTCTTT. Amino acids: CSVEDRGLNTEAFF.

This clone was seen a single time. This chain uses TRBV5-6 with TRBJ1-1, with TRBD1 as a possible D gene (5 bases). This CDR3 contains 15 residues. Germline V lookup: CDR1 SGHDT, CDR2 YYEEEE. V lost 3 bases, J lost 10 bases, and 22 bases lay in between. CDR3 in amino acids: CASSSPGGEHRGAFF. CDR3 DNA: TGTGCCAGCAGCTCCCCTGGTGGAGAACATAGGGGAGCTTTCTTT.

The chain has TRBV9 and TRBJ2-1; D ambiguous. CDR1 and CDR2 from the germline V gene are SGDLS and YYNGEE. The germline V and J ends were trimmed by 4 bases and 4 bases, with 15 bases remaining between them. The CDR3 is 15 residues long. The CDR3 region is CASSLTLDSYNEQFF. The CDR3 DNA is TGTGCCAGCAGCCTCACCTTAGACTCATACAATGAGCAGTTCTTC.

This clone was counted only a few times. V gene TRBV4-2 combines with J gene TRBJ2-3, with D possibly TRBD2 on 5 matching bases. Germline V gene lookup returns CDR1 LGHNA and CDR2 YNFKEQ. The V end was cut by 4 bases, the J end by 0 bases, with 8 bases between. CDR3 length equals 14 residues. Here the CDR3 reads CASSRPGSTDTQYF. The CDR3 nucleotides are TGTGCCAGCAGCCGACCGGGAAGCACAGATACGCAGTATTTT.

The rearrangement joins TRBV5-6 to TRBJ2-4; tentative D call: TRBD1 (5 bases). The CDR3 totals 15 residues. The germline CDR1 and CDR2 sequences are SGHDT and YYEEEE. V lost 4 bases, J lost 6 bases, and 17 bases lay in between. The CDR3 sequence is CASSNGQSVGNIQYF. In nucleotides, the CDR3 is TGTGCCAGCAGCAACGGACAAAGCGTGGGAAACATTCAGTACTTC.

J is TRBJ1-5 and V is TRBV7-8; TRBD1 is a possible D gene (5 bases). The CDR3 contains 14 residues. In germline, CDR1 is SGHVS, CDR2 FQNEAQ. The V and J ends lost 1 base and 7 bases respectively, with 11 bases between them. The CDR3, as DNA: TGTGCCAGCAGCTTAGTGGGGAGGGACCAGCCCCAGCATTTT. The encoded protein is CASSLVGRDQPQHF.

This clone was recorded a few times. The chain combines TRBV27 with TRBJ1-4, with D tentatively TRBD1 (5 bases). V was shortened by 5 bases and J by 6 bases, with 16 bases between the two germline ends. CDR3 length: 15 amino acids. CDR1 is MNHEY, CDR2 SMNVEV, per germline (reference sequence). CDR3 protein: CASSPGPGAYEKLFF. The CDR3 DNA reads as TGTGCCAGCAGTCCGGGACCTGGGGCCTATGAAAAACTGTTTTTT.

This clone was observed a handful of times. The chain employs TRBV7-9 and TRBJ2-1; 8 bases align to TRBD1. The CDR3 totals 14 residues. V shed 4 bases, J shed 9 bases, and the junction held 8 bases outside the gene matches. Germline CDR1 reads SEHNR; CDR2 reads FQNEAQ (reference sequence). CDR3 coding DNA: TGTGCCAGCAGCTCCCGACAGGGGAAGATTGAGCAGTTCTTC. It specifies CASSSRQGKIEQFF.

The rearrangement links TRBV6-6 to TRBJ2-7; perhaps TRBD2 as D (5 bases). The V end was cut by 3 bases, the J end by 0 bases, with 15 bases between. The CDR3 has 16 amino acids. CDR1 and CDR2 (germline): MNHNY, SVGAGI (reference sequence). As DNA, the CDR3 is TGTGCCAGCAGTTATCGATTAGCGAGGAGCTCCTACGAGCAGTACTTC. It specifies CASSYRLARSSYEQYF.

The chain joins TRBV13 to TRBJ2-2; TRBD1 aligns across 8 bases. The CDR3 has 15 residues. Germline-derived CDR1 and CDR2 are PRHDT and FYEKMQ (reference sequence). V lost 2 bases and J lost 3; bases outside the gene matches: 2. CDR3 bases: TGTGCCAGCAGCTTACAACAGGGGGACACCGGGGAGCTGTTTTTT. This translates into CASSLQQGDTGELFF.

In its sample, this clone was seen a few times. The CDR3 is CASNSGALRETQYF. CDR3 DNA: TGTGCCAGCAATTCAGGGGCCCTCCGAGAGACCCAGTACTTC. V and J are TRBV25-1 and TRBJ2-5, with D maybe TRBD1 (6 bases). CDR1 is MGHDK and CDR2 is SYGVNS in the germline V gene. V dropped 7 bases and J dropped 4 bases, with 16 bases sitting between them. CDR3 length: 14 amino acids.

This clone was counted only a few times. The chain has TRBV7-3 and TRBJ2-5; 11 positions match TRBD2. The CDR3 loop spans 16 amino acids. The V gene's germline CDR1 is SGHTA and CDR2 FQGTGA. V shed 5 bases, J shed 2 bases, and the junction held 7 bases outside the gene matches. The DNA of the CDR3 is TGTGCCAGCAGCCAAGGGCTAGCGGGGGGACAAGAGACCCAGTACTTC. It specifies CASSQGLAGGQETQYF.

The J gene is TRBJ2-2, the V gene TRBV29-1; perhaps TRBD1 as D (5 bases). CDR1 and CDR2 from the germline V gene are SQVTM and ANQGSEA. With 0 bases removed from V and 0 bases from J, the gap between germline ends came to 5 bases. The CDR3 consists of 14 residues. CDR3 amino acids: CSVEDRANTGELFF. Written as DNA, the CDR3 is TGCAGCGTTGAAGACAGGGCGAACACCGGGGAGCTGTTTTTT.

This clone was counted a few times. The DNA of the CDR3 is TGCAGCGTTGAGTATATGGGTAATGGCTACACCTTC. Translating gives CSVEYMGNGYTF. The rearrangement links TRBV29-1 to TRBJ1-2; D uncertain. The CDR3 length is 12 residues. Germline-derived CDR1 and CDR2 are SQVTM and ANQGSEA. Between the trimmed V and J ends, which lost 3 bases and 6 bases, there was a span of 11 bases. The full variable domain, its missing parts supplied by reference TRBV29-1 and TRBJ1-2, is SAVISQKPSRDICQRGTSLTIQCQVDSQVTMMFWYRQQPGQSLTLIATANQGSEATYESGFVIDKFPISRPNLTFSTLTVSNMSPEDSSIYLCSVEYMGNGYTFGSGTRLTVV.